The T cell receptor (beta chain) described here comes from a study of human T cells and chemical hapten exposure. The time point: patch test 3, about 24 weeks after DPC sensitization. Indicated treatment: therapeutic diphenylcyclopropenone sensitization with weekly scalp DPC. Every donor had alopecia and was 18 to 70 years old; all were suitable for DPC. Each CDR3 protein gets one entry after TCRdb re-called the RACE reads with MiXCR. Of 100,000 or so distinct CDR3 sequences listed, 30% to 35% are singletons. In the case of this clonotype: Its antigen is currently unknown.

Germline assignment: CDR1 MGHDK and CDR2 SYGVNS. The CDR3 runs to 16 residues. Losses at the gene ends were 4 bases for V and 7 bases for J; bases not matched to a gene: 8. The study, taken as a whole, reports: Expanded TCRs formed significantly more large CDR3 similarity clusters than controls.

Source: whole blood, taken in connection with sensitization to the hapten diphenylcyclopropenone (DPC). The chain recombines TRBV25-1 with TRBJ2-1; 12 nucleotides match TRBD1. The clonotype originates from a man in his forties with alopecia areata. Some clones in this sample may be carry-over from other donors' samples. CDR3 region: CASSASGTGGNNEQFF. The CDR3 DNA reads TGTGCCAGCAGTGCCTCCGGGACAGGGGGCAATAATGAGCAGTTCTTC.